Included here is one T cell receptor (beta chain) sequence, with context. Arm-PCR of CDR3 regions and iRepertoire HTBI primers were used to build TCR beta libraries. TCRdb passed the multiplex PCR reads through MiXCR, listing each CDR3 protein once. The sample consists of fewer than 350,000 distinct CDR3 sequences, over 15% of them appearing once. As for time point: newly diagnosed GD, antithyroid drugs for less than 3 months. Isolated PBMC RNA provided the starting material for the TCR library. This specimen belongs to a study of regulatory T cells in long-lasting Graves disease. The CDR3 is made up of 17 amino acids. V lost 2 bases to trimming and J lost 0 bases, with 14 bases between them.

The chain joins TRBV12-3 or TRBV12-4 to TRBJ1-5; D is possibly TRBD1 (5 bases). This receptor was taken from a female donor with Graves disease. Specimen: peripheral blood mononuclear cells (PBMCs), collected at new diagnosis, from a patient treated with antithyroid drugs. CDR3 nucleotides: TGTGCCAGCAGTTTAACAGGATCCCTATATAGCAATCAGCCCCAGCATTTT. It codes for CASSLTGSLYSNQPQHF.